The T cell receptor (beta chain) described here comes from a study of memory CD4+ T cells and cytomegalovirus serostatus. This table comes from immunoSEQ multiplex PCR, and its TCRdb copy is limited to in-frame clones, with some not included. The sample carries about 44,000 clones, approximately 82% recorded once. Study-wide findings and caveats: CD4+ memory repertoires contained about 40% of the 164 reported CMV TCRbeta sequences.

Single viable CD3+CD4+CD8-CD45RO+ cells were sorted as the memory CD4+ T cells. Concerning this clone: Its antigen remains unidentified.

The V segment lost 4 bases and the J segment 9 bases; nucleotides outside the gene matches: 8. CDR3 length: 15 residues. Germline V gives CDR1 LNHDA, CDR2 SQIVND (reference sequence). The sequence came from an adult in good health and CMV-seronegative. The chain combines TRBV19 with TRBJ1-6; TRBD1 agrees at 8 bases. Sequencing was done on a sample of memory CD4+ T cells from blood. The chain's CDR3 is CASSSQTGDGSPLHF. As DNA, the CDR3 is TGTGCCAGTAGTAGTCAGACAGGGGACGGTTCACCCCTCCACTTT.